The rows below give T cell receptor beta chains drawn from one sample of a study of blood T cell repertoires in COVID-19. Sequencing was performed with immunoSEQ multiplex PCR; in TCRdb, only in-frame clones are kept and a portion is missing. Of over 200,000 clones in the sample, more than 80% are singletons; the top ten hold around 2%. Sequences were obtained from PBMCs or T cells enriched from blood (not recorded which). Receptor source: a man aged 60-69 years who had recovered from COVID-19. Both conserved end residues are part of each CDR3. A D gene is named only where the DNA matches it firmly. The size of a clone is reported for some rows only, either as once, few or many, or as a class for expanded clones.

D gene,V gene,J gene,clone size,CDR3 DNA,CDR3 protein
NA,TRBV11-2,TRBJ1-1,NA,TGTGCCAGCAGCTCCAATCAGAACACTGAAGCTTTCTTT,CASSSNQNTEAFF
NA,TRBV12-5,TRBJ1-5,NA,TGTGCTAGTGGTTTGGCTCGCAATCAGCCCCAGCATTTT,CASGLARNQPQHF
TRBD1,TRBV7-8,TRBJ2-7,few,TGTGCCAGCAGCTTAGCAGGGGGCGAGGGCGAGCAGTACTTC,CASSLAGGEGEQYF
NA,TRBV3-1/TRBV3-2,TRBJ1-1,NA,TGTGCCAGCAGCCAAGTGCGACAGAACACTGAAGCTTTCTTT,CASSQVRQNTEAFF
NA,TRBV11-3,TRBJ1-1,NA,TGTGCCAGCAGCCTACCCGGTGGGGCCCTCCCTGAAGCTTTCTTT,CASSLPGGALPEAFF
TRBD1,TRBV7-9,TRBJ1-2,NA,TGTGCCAGCAGCTCGCCTTCAGGGGGCCTCTATGGCTACACCTTC,CASSSPSGGLYGYTF
NA,TRBV6-5,TRBJ1-1,NA,TGTGCCAGCAGTTACTCGAGGGTCGGGTTCTCTGAAGCTTTCTTT,CASSYSRVGFSEAFF
NA,TRBV18,TRBJ1-2,NA,TGTGCCAGCTCACCACTGGGGGGTGAAGACTATGGCTACACCTTC,CASSPLGGEDYGYTF
NA,TRBV7-9,TRBJ1-3,NA,TGTGCCAGCAGCCAGGTCCCCGCAGGCTCTGGAAACACCATATATTTT,CASSQVPAGSGNTIYF
NA,TRBV6-5,TRBJ1-5,NA,TGTGCCAGCAGTTACTCGAGCAATAGCAATCAGCCCCAGCATTTT,CASSYSSNSNQPQHF
TRBD1,TRBV27,TRBJ2-7,NA,TGTGCCAGCAGCTATACAGGGGTGAAGGAGCAGTACTTC,CASSYTGVKEQYF
NA,TRBV4-3,TRBJ2-7,NA,TGCGCCAGCAGCCAAGATAGGCCCGGGCGGGGGCCAGGAAACGAGCAGTACTTC,CASSQDRPGRGPGNEQYF
NA,TRBV11-2,TRBJ1-2,NA,TGTGCCAGCAGCCCGAGGTTAGGGGATGGCTACACCTTC,CASSPRLGDGYTF
NA,TRBV9,TRBJ1-6,NA,TGTGCCAGCAGCGCCGACAGGTTTTGGTCACCCCTCCACTTT,CASSADRFWSPLHF
TRBD1,TRBV11-3,TRBJ1-6,NA,TGTGCCAGCAGCTTATTGTTCGACAGGGCGAGCTCCTATAATTCACCCCTCCACTTT,CASSLLFDRASSYNSPLHF
NA,TRBV7-2,TRBJ1-1,NA,TGTGCCAGCAGCCCGCAGATGAACACTGAAGCTTTCTTT,CASSPQMNTEAFF
TRBD1,TRBV5-1,TRBJ2-7,NA,TGCGCCAGCAGCCAAGGACAGGGGGCTGGCGAGCAGTACTTC,CASSQGQGAGEQYF
NA,TRBV19,TRBJ1-2,NA,TGTGCCAGTAGTCTCCGAGAAAACTATGGCTACACCTTC,CASSLRENYGYTF
NA,TRBV27,TRBJ2-1,NA,TGTGCCAGCAGTTTTTCGGGGAATGAGCAGTTCTTC,CASSFSGNEQFF
NA,TRBV19,TRBJ1-3,NA,TGTGCCAGTAGTATAGGGTTGGGGGCAGGAGCTGGAAACACCATATATTTT,CASSIGLGAGAGNTIYF
TRBD2,TRBV24-1,TRBJ2-5,NA,TGTGCCACCAGTGATTCTCCCGGACTAGGTCAAGAGACCCAGTACTTC,CATSDSPGLGQETQYF
NA,TRBV5-1,TRBJ1-2,NA,TGCGCCAGCAGCGCACGGACAGACTATGGCTACACCTTC,CASSARTDYGYTF
TRBD1,TRBV5-1,TRBJ1-3,NA,TGCGCCAGCTCCAGGACAGGCGACTCTGGAAACACCATATATTTT,CASSRTGDSGNTIYF
TRBD1,TRBV18,TRBJ2-3,NA,TGTGCCAGCTCAGGACAGGGGGTCGGGACAGATACGCAGTATTTT,CASSGQGVGTDTQYF
NA,TRBV12-5,TRBJ2-7,NA,TGTGCTAGTGGTTTGGGTACACCTTCCTACGAGCAGTACTTC,CASGLGTPSYEQYF
TRBD2,TRBV27,TRBJ2-3,NA,TGTGCCAGCAGTTTCGGGGATAGCGGGGCGGGAGATACGCAGTATTTT,CASSFGDSGAGDTQYF
NA,TRBV5-6,TRBJ1-2,NA,TGTGCCAGCAGCATGACATGGGGGCGAGGCTACACCTTC,CASSMTWGRGYTF
NA,TRBV12-3/TRBV12-4,TRBJ1-1,once,TGTGCCTCCCGCGGGGGGCATGAAGCTTTCTTT,CASRGGHEAFF
NA,TRBV19,TRBJ1-2,NA,TGTGCCAGTAGTATATGGAGTGGTTCAGGGGTCGACTATGGCTACACCTTC,CASSIWSGSGVDYGYTF
NA,TRBV5-1,TRBJ2-3,NA,TGCGCCAGCAGCTTAACGGCAGATACGCAGTATTTT,CASSLTADTQYF
NA,TRBV5-4,TRBJ2-7,NA,TGTGCCAGCAGCTTGGACAGCCTGAGCTCCTACGAGCAGTACTTC,CASSLDSLSSYEQYF
NA,TRBV10-3,TRBJ2-7,once,TGTGCCATCAGTGATTACAGGGCCTACGAGCAGTACTTC,CAISDYRAYEQYF
NA,TRBV12-5,TRBJ1-6,NA,TGTGCTAGTGGTTGGGGACTTCAGGATAATTCACCCCTCCACTTT,CASGWGLQDNSPLHF
TRBD1,TRBV7-2,TRBJ1-1,NA,TGTGCCAGCAGCTGGACAGGGGGCTCTGAAGCTTTCTTT,CASSWTGGSEAFF
NA,TRBV11-2,TRBJ2-3,few,TGTGCCAGCAGCCCCGCGGATACGCAGTATTTT,CASSPADTQYF
NA,TRBV30,TRBJ2-7,NA,TGTGCCTGGATGAAGGTGGGGGCCGAGCAGTACTTC,CAWMKVGAEQYF
NA,TRBV2,TRBJ1-5,NA,TGTGCCAGCAGTGAATTGGCAGGGGTCCAGCCCCAGCATTTT,CASSELAGVQPQHF
NA,TRBV4-1,TRBJ1-4,few,TGCGCCAGCAGCCAAGATCGAGGAGGGACTGGCCCTAATGAAAAACTGTTTTTT,CASSQDRGGTGPNEKLFF
TRBD2,TRBV5-1,TRBJ2-5,NA,TGCGCCAGCAGCTCGGGAGGCTCCACCCAAGAGACCCAGTACTTC,CASSSGGSTQETQYF
TRBD2,TRBV10-3,TRBJ2-3,NA,TGTGCCATCAGTGCCCTAGCGGGGGGCACAGATACGCAGTATTTT,CAISALAGGTDTQYF
TRBD1,TRBV3-1/TRBV3-2,TRBJ2-5,NA,TGTGCCAGCAGCGTCCCGGGACAGGGGATCAAGACCCAGTACTTC,CASSVPGQGIKTQYF
NA,TRBV7-8,TRBJ1-6,NA,TGTGCCAGCAGCCCCCCCCGGACAGCCAATTCACCCCTCCACTTT,CASSPPRTANSPLHF
TRBD1,TRBV2,TRBJ1-1,NA,TGTGCCAGCAGGGGACAGGGGAACACTGAAGCTTTCTTT,CASRGQGNTEAFF
NA,TRBV6-5,TRBJ1-3,NA,TGTGCCAGCAGCGGAGTGGCGAGAGACACCATATATTTT,CASSGVARDTIYF
TRBD1,TRBV3-1/TRBV3-2,TRBJ1-2,NA,TGTGCCAGCAGCGCCCTCGCAGGGGGCCATGGCTACACCTTC,CASSALAGGHGYTF
NA,TRBV5-1,TRBJ1-2,NA,TGCGCCAGCAGCTTGGCGGGAGATGGCTACACCTTC,CASSLAGDGYTF
TRBD1,TRBV7-2,TRBJ1-5,NA,TGTGCCAGCAGCTTAGGACAGGGCTGGGATCAGCCCCAGCATTTT,CASSLGQGWDQPQHF